This T cell receptor (beta chain) was documented in a study of blood T cells in healthy people across ages (dated by TCRdb to about 2015). A note on the overall study: In model experiments, roughly one uniquely barcoded TCR beta cDNA molecule per two T cells was captured by template switching. Using deep sequencing normalized with unique cDNA molecular identifiers, the study measured how TCR beta repertoire diversity changes with age. Four age groups were formed from the donors: young (average roughly 16 years), middle-aged (around 41), aged (under 70) and long-lived (82). To avoid experimental bias, donors of different ages were spread randomly across the sequencing lanes. For two donors (one aged 18 to 30 and one aged 80 or older), the study analyzed two additional independent replicas of 1 million unique cDNA reads from the same blood draw.

With respect to this clonotype: The specificity of this receptor is unknown. Per-base quality was not reported, and no clone a single base away is much larger than it.

The protocol used for the library was 5' RACE. Sequencing took place on an Illumina HiSeq 2500. A second PCR of roughly 7 to 11 cycles was performed with a sample-barcoded 5' primer and a J-beta primer mix. A template-switch 5' adaptor carrying 12 random nucleotides introduced a unique molecular identifier onto each TCR beta cDNA molecule. Each sample yielded at least 3 million CDR3-containing paired-end reads. All of the RNA was converted into first-strand cDNA using the Mint cDNA synthesis kit, with a TRBC-specific oligonucleotide serving as the primer. Following uracil-DNA glycosylase treatment, all cDNA underwent a first 18-cycle PCR with the universal primers M1SS and BC2_uni_R. The source study handled its data this way. Each sample was normalized by randomly selecting 1 million high-quality reads, each carrying a distinct molecular identifier. Instead of being binned into consensus sequences, reads that shared molecular identifiers were thrown out. MiTCR, run with a Q25 quality threshold and the strictest error-elimination algorithm, handled CDR3 identification, clonotype clustering and error correction. A nonparametric unseen species model using Euler transformation provided a lower-bound estimate of total TCR beta diversity. TCRdb redid the processing of the public reads, applying fastp at Q25 and MiXCR, and retained in-frame beta chains. Every entry covers one CDR3 protein and lists the most common genes and DNA from its rows. In this record, the V and J calls reflect TCRdb's handling and not the investigators' own analysis. The sample yields 800,000 to 950,000 distinct CDR3 sequences; roughly 40% were counted once. 10% to 15% of the sample goes to the ten largest clones.

Per the germline V gene, SGHRS is the CDR1 and YFSETQ is the CDR2. Ends trimmed: V by 4 bases, J by 11 bases; bases unmatched to a gene: 17. CDR3 length: 15 amino acids, cysteine to phenylalanine. The CDR3 DNA has 45 bases and is translated from base 1. The paper's findings and limits, for the study overall: Bulk unsorted PBMC profiling prevented conclusive comparison of naive and antigen-experienced compartments. Because the CMV infection status of the donors was unknown, age-related changes in expanded clonotypes may potentially have been confounded. As age increased, observed TCR beta diversity per million T cells dropped in a roughly linear way, and a significant reduction was already evident by age about 36. Estimates of total diversity from one million sequenced T cells were regarded as lower bounds and underestimates. Compared with the aged group, the long-lived group had more naive CD4+ T cells, fewer expanded clones and increased TCR diversity, a pattern suggesting age selection. There was a strong correlation between observed TCR beta diversity and the percentage of naive T cells measured by flow cytometry.

The donors were roughly 39 Caucasian individuals from Russia, aged 6 to 90 years, who were systemically healthy. Each donor gave roughly 11 milliliters of peripheral blood, drawn into EDTA-treated Vacutainer tubes. Ficoll-Paque density-gradient centrifugation was used to isolate PBMCs, with at least 6 million obtained per sample. Total RNA, at least 6 micrograms per sample, was extracted from PBMCs with Trizol reagent. For every donor, flow cytometry on a PBMC aliquot measured the percentage of naive CD45RAhigh/CD27high T cells. The TCR sequence derives from a young man in good health. Source material: blood. The chain joins TRBV5-1 to TRBJ2-5; 7 central bases correspond to TRBD1. The nucleotides read TGCGCCAGCAGCACAGCCGGGACAGCGAACAATGAGCAGTACTTC. This translates into CASSTAGTANNEQYF. The CDR3 plus the reference TRBV5-1 and TRBJ2-5 genes for the other parts give the full variable domain: KAGVTQTPRYLIKTRGQQVTLSCSPISGHRSVSWYQQTPGQGLQFLFEYFSETQRNKGNFPGRFSGRQFSNSRSEMNVSTLELGDSALYLCASSTAGTANNEQYFGPGTRLLVL.